This T cell receptor (beta chain) was captured by sequencing in a study of OX40 agonist ivuxolimab in advanced cancers. Study background: The dose of intravenous ivuxolimab that patients received every 2 weeks ranged from 0.01 to 10 mg/kg. People in dose escalation had one of these cancers: hepatocellular carcinoma, melanoma, renal cell or head and neck cancer. Findings and caveats of the study: The expanded peripheral T cells' antigen specificity was not determined.

The assay was immunoSEQ multiplex PCR, and TCRdb's table has in-frame clones only and misses some. The sample has more than 45,000 clones, roughly four fifths seen once. Details on this clone: Antigen: not known.

Source: CD4+ or CD8+ T cells sorted from blood, taken in a trial of the OX40 agonist ivuxolimab. The source is an adult with an advanced solid tumor such as melanoma, head and neck, liver or kidney cancer.

The chain's CDR3 is CASSQSRWVGSYNEQFF. As DNA, the CDR3 is TGTGCCAGCAGCCAGAGCCGTTGGGTAGGCTCCTACAATGAGCAGTTCTTC. The gene calls are TRBV14 and TRBJ2-1, with unresolved D. The V gene lost 3 bases and the J gene lost 0 bases, with 15 bases spanning the gap. The CDR3 runs to 17 residues. CDR1 is SGHDN and CDR2 is FVKESK in the germline V gene.